This T cell receptor (beta chain) was identified during a study of cytomegalovirus exposure and HLA in healthy donors. This PCR relied on a set of 60 Vbeta primers and 13 Jbeta primers. The table came from immunoSEQ multiplex PCR; TCRdb's copy has only in-frame clones and leaves some out. The sample includes 95,000 to 150,000 clones. About this clone: Its antigen is currently unknown.

Trimming removed 3 bases at V and 2 bases at J, with 13 bases between. CDR3 length: 15 residues. Looked up from germline, CDR1 is SGHRS and CDR2 is YFSETQ. General observations from the study: Sequence variants that were highly shared formed a cluster that was likely a sequencing artifact. A later analysis showed TCR association rates differing by HLA locus, peaking at DRB1 and lowest at HLA-C. High sensitivity and specificity were reportedly achieved when the classifier diagnosed cytomegalovirus status. In a later analysis, TCR beta V- and J-gene trimming was associated with a missense DCLRE1C variant.

The chain recombines TRBV5-1 with TRBJ2-3; D unresolved. This clonotype was sampled from a man younger than 35 in good health and CMV-seronegative. The specimen sequenced was PBMCs. CDR3 protein: CASSSGSTTTDTQYF. CDR3 DNA: TGCGCCAGCAGCTCCGGCTCTACTACCACAGATACGCAGTATTTT.